Listed here are 19 T cell receptor beta chains from one sample, sequenced in a study of early T cells in non-severe SARS-CoV-2 infection. TCRdb re-derived calls from the 5' RACE reads in MiXCR, one entry per CDR3 protein. This sample yields about 99,000 distinct CDR3 sequences, of which roughly 15% are seen a single time; 1.3% belongs to the top ten. Material: whole blood. The receptor source for this set is an adult who was a healthcare worker with PCR-confirmed SARS-CoV-2 infection or an uninfected control (not recorded which).

J is TRBJ1-5 and V is TRBV7-2, with D tentatively TRBD1 (5 bases). This CDR3 region has 14 residues. Germline V lookup: CDR1 SGHTA, CDR2 FQGNSA. V shed 5 bases and J shed 4 bases, with 12 bases lying between them. CDR3 amino acids: CASSPDSLNQPQHF. The DNA of the CDR3 is TGTGCCAGCAGCCCCGACAGCTTAAATCAGCCCCAGCATTTT.

V usage is TRBV7-2 and J usage is TRBJ1-1; no reliable D call. From germline, CDR1 is SGHTA and CDR2 FQGNSA. V lost 5 bases, J lost 4 bases, and 8 bases lay in between. The CDR3 totals 12 residues. The CDR3 sequence: CASSTRVTEAFF. In DNA form, the CDR3 reads TGTGCCAGCAGCACCCGGGTCACTGAAGCTTTCTTT.

This clonotype was observed at least ten times. The gene calls are TRBV9 and TRBJ2-1; the D gene could be TRBD1 or TRBD2 (5 bases each). CDR1 and CDR2 from the germline V gene are SGDLS and YYNGEE. V lost 2 bases to trimming and J lost 5 bases, with 17 bases between them. The CDR3 consists of 16 residues. CDR3 nucleotides: TGTGCCAGCAGCGTGGAGGACGGGACCCCCCACAATGAGCAGTTCTTC. It encodes CASSVEDGTPHNEQFF.

The genes are TRBV28 and TRBJ2-7; no firm D call. This CDR3 spans 12 amino acids. The V end was cut by 8 bases, the J end by 7 bases, with 15 bases between. Germline V lookup: CDR1 MDHEN, CDR2 SYDVKM. CDR3 in DNA: TGTGCCAGCGGGAAAGGATTATGGGAGCAGTACTTC. It translates to CASGKGLWEQYF.

This clonotype was counted a few times. The chain recombines TRBV12-3 or TRBV12-4 with TRBJ2-5; TRBD2 matches at 9 bases. CDR3 length: 15 residues. V lost 7 bases, J lost 3 bases, and 9 bases stayed unmatched. DNA of the CDR3: TGTGCCAGCACCTCCAGCGGGGGGCCCAAAGAGACCCAGTACTTC. It translates to CASTSSGGPKETQYF.

A few counts support this clonotype. The rearrangement links TRBV6-5 to TRBJ2-6; unclear D gene. CDR1 is MNHEY and CDR2 is SVGAGI in the germline V gene. The V and J ends lost 0 bases and 0 bases respectively, with 9 bases between them. CDR3 size: 17 residues. CDR3 sequence reads: CASSYSPPSSGANVLTF. The DNA of the CDR3 is TGTGCCAGCAGTTACTCCCCCCCGAGCTCTGGGGCCAACGTCCTGACTTTC.

The chain combines TRBV7-9 with TRBJ2-1; the match to TRBD2 covers 8 bases. After removal of 3 bases from V and 7 bases from J, the junction contained 8 bases not matched to a gene. Germline-derived CDR1 and CDR2 are SEHNR and FQNEAQ (reference sequence). CDR3 length equals 15 residues. The DNA of the CDR3 is TGTGCCAGCAGCTTGTCAGCGGGAGCTAATAATGAGCAGTTCTTC. Translated, it gives CASSLSAGANNEQFF. Supplemented by reference TRBV7-9 and TRBJ2-1, the full variable domain reads DTGVSQNPRHKITKRGQNVTFRCDPISEHNRLYWYRQTLGQGPEFLTYFQNEAQLEKSRLLSDRFSAERPKGSFSTLEIQRTEQGDSAMYLCASSLSAGANNEQFFGPGTRLTVL.

The chain links TRBV20-1 to TRBJ1-1; D is possibly TRBD1 (5 bases). Germline V gene data show CDR1 as DFQATT and CDR2 as SNEGSKA (reference sequence). CDR3 length equals 12 residues. CDR3 in DNA: TGCAGCGCAGTTGGGGGTTCCACTGAAGCTTTCTTT. Protein: CSAVGGSTEAFF.

This clonotype came up a few times. The rearrangement joins TRBV7-6 to TRBJ2-1; D uncertain. The CDR3 is 13 amino acids. Germline values: CDR1 SGHVS, CDR2 FNYEAQ. V was trimmed by 4 bases and J by 9 bases, leaving 13 bases between them. DNA of the CDR3: TGTGCCAGCAGCTCTAGTATGGGCAGTGAGCAGTTCTTC. It yields the protein CASSSSMGSEQFF.

This clonotype appeared a few times. The chain has TRBV19 and TRBJ2-2; D gene ambiguous. Per germline, CDR1 LNHDA and CDR2 SQIVND (reference sequence). Trimming shortened V by 9 bases and J by 4 bases, and 9 bases separated the two germline ends. The CDR3 loop spans 12 amino acids. The CDR3 bases are TGTGCCAGCGATAGTGGCACCGGGGAGCTGTTTTTT. It is translated as CASDSGTGELFF.

There are a few counts of this clonotype. This chain uses TRBV6-5 with TRBJ1-2, with TRBD1 identical over 7 bases. V shed 2 bases and J 7 bases; nucleotides not matched to a gene: 10. The length of the CDR3 is 15 residues. In germline, CDR1 is MNHEY, CDR2 SVGAGI. Here the CDR3 DNA reads TGTGCCAGCAGTTACCGCGGGACAGCCGGGGGTGGCTACACCTTC. It specifies CASSYRGTAGGGYTF.

The rearrangement uses TRBV10-3 and TRBJ1-6; D is ambiguous. The CDR3 has 16 residues. V was pared by 0 bases and J by 0 bases, with 6 bases between. Per the germline V gene, CDR1 is ENHRY and CDR2 is SYGVKD. In DNA, the CDR3 is TGTGCCATCAGTGAGTCAAGTAGCTCCTATAATTCACCCCTCCACTTT. Protein: CAISESSSSYNSPLHF.

Concerning this clonotype: One end of the junction is discordant with germline, which a read error may explain. J is TRBJ1-4 and V is TRBV7-9; maybe TRBD1 (5 bases). Germline CDR1 reads SEHNR; CDR2 reads FQNEAQ (reference sequence). The CDR3 covers 15 residues. The CDR3 sequence is CASRLGDLSNEKLFF. CDR3 DNA: TGTGCCAGCAGATTAGGGGACCTTTCTAATGAAAAACTGTTTTTT.

This chain connects TRBV11-2 to TRBJ2-7; 7 bases are shared with TRBD2. V dropped 5 bases and J dropped 2; count of bases not matched to a gene: 9. The CDR3 covers 15 residues. Per the germline V gene, CDR1 is SGHAT and CDR2 is FQNNGV. The CDR3 sequence: CASSPLRGRAYEQYF. The CDR3 DNA reads as TGTGCCAGCAGCCCCCTCCGAGGGAGGGCCTACGAGCAGTACTTC.

This clonotype was counted only a few times. The chain couples TRBV20-1 to TRBJ2-7; weak D call: TRBD1 (5 bases). Germline V gives CDR1 DFQATT, CDR2 SNEGSKA (reference sequence). V lost 6 bases and J lost 2, with 11 bases in between. There are 12 residues in the CDR3. The CDR3 nucleotides are TGCAGTGCCCGACAGAGCACCTACGAGCAGTACTTC. As protein: CSARQSTYEQYF.

This clonotype was observed many times. V usage is TRBV28 and J usage is TRBJ1-3; D gene unclear. CDR1 is MDHEN and CDR2 is SYDVKM in the germline V gene. The CDR3 is 16 residues long. V was cut by 6 bases and J by 1 base, with 16 bases left in between. The CDR3 sequence is CASRGSGKSSGNTIYF. CDR3 bases: TGTGCCAGCAGGGGCTCGGGAAAAAGTTCTGGAAACACCATATATTTT.

In its sample, this clonotype was seen a few times. This chain connects TRBV6-5 to TRBJ2-3; no clear D. The germline V gene encodes CDR1 MNHEY and CDR2 SVGAGI. With 2 bases removed from V and 1 base from J, the gap between germline ends came to 4 bases. The CDR3 spans 13 residues. The CDR3 loop is CASSYDRTDTQYF. CDR3 sequence (DNA): TGTGCCAGCAGTTACGACCGCACAGATACGCAGTATTTT.

This clonotype appeared a few times. The chain employs TRBV6-2 or TRBV6-3 and TRBJ2-1, with unresolved D. The CDR3 loop spans 14 amino acids. CDR1 and CDR2 from the germline V gene are MNHEY and SVGEGT. The V and J ends lost 4 bases and 0 bases respectively, with 7 bases between them. As DNA, the CDR3 is TGTGCCAGCAGTTGGGATCCCTCCTACAATGAGCAGTTCTTC. Its translation: CASSWDPSYNEQFF.

The chain has TRBV29-1 and TRBJ2-1, with 9 positions matching TRBD1. This CDR3 is built from 14 residues. The V and J ends lost 3 bases and 5 bases, in that order; junction bases with no gene match: 5. Germline CDR1 reads SQVTM; CDR2 reads ANQGSEA. The CDR3 coding sequence is TGCAGCGTTGATAGGACAGGGGTGAACAATGAGCAGTTCTTC. Its protein product is CSVDRTGVNNEQFF.